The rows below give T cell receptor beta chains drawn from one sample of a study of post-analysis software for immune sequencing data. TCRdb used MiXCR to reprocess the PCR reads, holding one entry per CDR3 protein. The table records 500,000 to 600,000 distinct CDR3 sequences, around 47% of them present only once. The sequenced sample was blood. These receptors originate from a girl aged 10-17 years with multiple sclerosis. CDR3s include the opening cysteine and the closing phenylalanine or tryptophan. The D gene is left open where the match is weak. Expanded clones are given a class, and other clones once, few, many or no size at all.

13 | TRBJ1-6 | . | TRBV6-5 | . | CASRWTNNSPLHF | TGTGCCAGCAGGTGGACAAATAATTCACCCCTCCACTTT
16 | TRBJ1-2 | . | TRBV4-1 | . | CASSQELGSPNYGYTF | TGCGCCAGCAGCCAAGAGCTGGGCAGCCCCAACTATGGCTACACCTTC
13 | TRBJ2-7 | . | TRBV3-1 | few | CASSQDRMIPRYF | TGTGCCAGCAGCCAAGATCGAATGATCCCTCGGTACTTC
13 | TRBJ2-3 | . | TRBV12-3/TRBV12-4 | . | CASTPSGTDTQYF | TGTGCCAGCACTCCCTCGGGGACAGATACGCAGTATTTT
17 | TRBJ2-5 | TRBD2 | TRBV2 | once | CASSHRGLTSGAETQYF | TGTGCCAGCAGTCACAGGGGACTGACTAGCGGGGCAGAGACCCAGTACTTC
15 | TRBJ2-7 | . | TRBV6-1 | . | CASSESSDGSYEQYF | TGTGCCAGCAGTGAATCATCGGACGGTTCCTACGAGCAGTACTTC
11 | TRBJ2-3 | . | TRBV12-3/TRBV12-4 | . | CASIGTDTQYF | TGTGCCAGCATCGGCACAGATACGCAGTATTTT
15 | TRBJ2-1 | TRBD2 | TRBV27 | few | CASSSTSGSTNEQFF | TGTGCCAGCAGTTCGACTAGCGGGAGTACTAATGAGCAGTTCTTC
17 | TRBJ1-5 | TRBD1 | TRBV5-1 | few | CASSLAPGGQGNQPQHF | TGCGCCAGCAGCTTAGCCCCGGGGGGACAGGGCAATCAGCCCCAGCATTTT
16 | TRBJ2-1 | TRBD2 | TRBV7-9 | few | CASSLGTSLGANEQFF | TGTGCCAGCAGCTTAGGGACTAGCTTAGGTGCCAATGAGCAGTTCTTC
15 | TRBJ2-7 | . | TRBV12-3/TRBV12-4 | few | CASSLQQGPFYEQYF | TGTGCCAGCAGTTTACAGCAGGGACCCTTTTACGAGCAGTACTTC
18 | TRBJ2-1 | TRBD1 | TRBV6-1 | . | CASSEGGARGQSYNEQFF | TGTGCCAGCAGTGAAGGAGGGGCAAGGGGGCAATCCTACAATGAGCAGTTCTTC
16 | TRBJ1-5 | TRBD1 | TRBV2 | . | CASSEAVTGVGQPQHF | TGTGCCAGCAGTGAAGCCGTGACAGGGGTAGGTCAGCCCCAGCATTTT
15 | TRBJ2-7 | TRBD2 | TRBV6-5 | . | CASSLTPGRGGEQYF | TGTGCCAGCAGTTTGACTCCGGGGAGGGGTGGAGAGCAGTACTTC
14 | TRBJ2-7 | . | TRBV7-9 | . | CVSSLNSVPYEQYF | TGTGTCAGCAGCTTAAATAGCGTACCCTACGAGCAGTACTTC
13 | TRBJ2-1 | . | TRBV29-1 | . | CSVVGQSYNEQFF | TGCAGCGTTGTTGGGCAGTCCTACAATGAGCAGTTCTTC
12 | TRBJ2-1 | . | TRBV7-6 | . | CASSSIGNEQFF | TGTGCCAGCAGCTCAATCGGCAATGAGCAGTTCTTC
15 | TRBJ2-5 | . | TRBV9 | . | CASRRRESLWETQYF | TGTGCCAGCAGGCGTCGGGAGAGCCTTTGGGAGACCCAGTACTTC
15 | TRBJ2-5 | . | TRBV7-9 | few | CASSLVASVKETQYF | TGTGCCAGCAGCTTAGTGGCTAGCGTCAAAGAGACCCAGTACTTC
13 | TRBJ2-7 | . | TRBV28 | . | CASSPGTINEQYF | TGTGCCAGCAGTCCCGGGACCATTAACGAGCAGTACTTC
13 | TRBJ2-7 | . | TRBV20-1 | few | CSARVIGTYEQYF | TGCAGTGCTAGAGTCATAGGGACGTACGAGCAGTACTTC
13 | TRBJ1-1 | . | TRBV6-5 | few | CASSYSQVLEAFF | TGTGCCAGCAGTTACTCCCAGGTCCTTGAAGCTTTCTTT
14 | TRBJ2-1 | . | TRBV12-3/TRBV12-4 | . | CASSSGDSVLEQFF | TGTGCCAGCAGTTCAGGCGACAGTGTTCTTGAGCAGTTCTTC
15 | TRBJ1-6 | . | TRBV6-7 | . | CASTLFSDQSSPLHF | TGTGCCAGCACCCTCTTCTCCGACCAGAGTTCACCCCTCCACTTT
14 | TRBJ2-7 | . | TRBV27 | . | CASSSPGGAYEQYF | TGTGCCAGCAGTTCCCCAGGGGGGGCCTACGAGCAGTACTTC
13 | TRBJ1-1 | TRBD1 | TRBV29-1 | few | CSVDRGTVTEAFF | TGCAGCGTTGACAGGGGGACGGTGACTGAAGCTTTCTTT
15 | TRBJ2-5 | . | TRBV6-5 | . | CASSYSLRVQETQYF | TGTGCCAGCAGTTACTCTCTGCGTGTACAAGAGACCCAGTACTTC
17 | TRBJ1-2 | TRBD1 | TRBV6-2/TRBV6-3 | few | CASRPPGQGAHRSGYTF | TGTGCCAGCAGGCCCCCGGGACAGGGGGCGCATCGGAGTGGCTACACCTTC
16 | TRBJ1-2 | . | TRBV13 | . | CASSLGGGAQNYGYTF | TGTGCCAGCAGCTTAGGAGGTGGGGCTCAAAACTATGGCTACACCTTC
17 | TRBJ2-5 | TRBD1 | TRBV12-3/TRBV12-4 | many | CASSRRAGGSHQETQYF | TGTGCCAGCAGCCGTCGGGCAGGGGGTTCACACCAAGAGACCCAGTACTTC
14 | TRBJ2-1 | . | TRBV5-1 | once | CASSLGGASDEQFF | TGCGCCAGCAGCTTGGGGGGGGCTAGCGATGAGCAGTTCTTC
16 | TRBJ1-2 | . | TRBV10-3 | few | CAAGGGAHRGDYGYTF | TGTGCCGCCGGCGGGGGGGCCCACCGGGGGGACTATGGCTACACCTTC
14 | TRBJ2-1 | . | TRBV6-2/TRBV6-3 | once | CASSYGLAYNEQFF | TGTGCCAGCAGTTACGGGCTAGCCTACAATGAGCAGTTCTTC
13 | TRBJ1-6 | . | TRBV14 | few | CASSQGERGPLHF | TGTGCCAGCAGCCAAGGAGAGAGGGGACCCCTCCACTTT
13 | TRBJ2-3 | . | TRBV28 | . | CASSFPKEDTQYF | TGTGCCAGCAGTTTTCCCAAGGAGGATACGCAGTATTTT
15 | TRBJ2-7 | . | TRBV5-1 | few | CASSLSSGGFGEQYF | TGCGCCAGCAGCTTGTCTTCCGGGGGCTTTGGCGAGCAGTACTTC
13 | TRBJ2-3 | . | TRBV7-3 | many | CASSLGARDTQYF | TGTGCCAGCAGCTTAGGCGCGCGAGATACGCAGTATTTT
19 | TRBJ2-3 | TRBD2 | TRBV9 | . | CASRRSGRLAGSAADTQYF | TGTGCCAGCAGAAGATCCGGACGACTAGCGGGAAGTGCGGCAGATACGCAGTATTTT
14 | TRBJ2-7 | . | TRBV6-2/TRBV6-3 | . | CASSPDDLYNEQYF | TGTGCCAGCAGCCCCGACGACCTCTACAATGAGCAGTACTTC
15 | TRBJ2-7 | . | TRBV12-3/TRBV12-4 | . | CASSLPRVGVYEQYF | TGTGCCAGCAGTTTACCGCGGGTAGGGGTGTACGAGCAGTACTTC
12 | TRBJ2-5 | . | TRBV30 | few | CAWSVQGETQYF | TGTGCCTGGAGTGTACAGGGAGAGACCCAGTACTTC
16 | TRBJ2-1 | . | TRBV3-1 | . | CASSQDLTGSYNEQFF | TGTGCCAGCAGCCAAGATCTTACGGGTTCCTACAATGAGCAGTTCTTC
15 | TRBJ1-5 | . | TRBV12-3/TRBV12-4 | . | CASSRAGGINQPQHF | TGTGCCAGCAGCCGCGCGGGGGGCATCAATCAGCCCCAGCATTTT
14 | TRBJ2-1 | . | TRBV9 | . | CASSVRDKQETQFF | TGTGCCAGCAGCGTTCGGGACAAGCAAGAGACCCAGTTCTTC
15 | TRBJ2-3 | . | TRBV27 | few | CASSWRAGRADTQYF | TGTGCCAGCAGTTGGCGGGCAGGAAGAGCAGATACGCAGTATTTT